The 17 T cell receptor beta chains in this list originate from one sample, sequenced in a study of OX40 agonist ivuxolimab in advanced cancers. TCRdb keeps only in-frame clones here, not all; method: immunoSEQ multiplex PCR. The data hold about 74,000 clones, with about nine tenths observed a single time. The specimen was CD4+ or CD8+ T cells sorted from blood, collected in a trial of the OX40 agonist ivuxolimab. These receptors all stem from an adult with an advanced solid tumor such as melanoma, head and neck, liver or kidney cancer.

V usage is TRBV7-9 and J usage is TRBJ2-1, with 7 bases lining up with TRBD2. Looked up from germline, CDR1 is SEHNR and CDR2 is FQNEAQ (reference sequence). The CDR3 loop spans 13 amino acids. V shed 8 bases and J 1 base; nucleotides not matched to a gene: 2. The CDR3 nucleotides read TGTGCCAGCTCGGGGGGTTCCTACAATGAGCAGTTCTTC. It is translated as CASSGGSYNEQFF. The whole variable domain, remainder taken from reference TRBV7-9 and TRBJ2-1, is DTGVSQNPRHKITKRGQNVTFRCDPISEHNRLYWYRQTLGQGPEFLTYFQNEAQLEKSRLLSDRFSAERPKGSFSTLEIQRTEQGDSAMYLCASSGGSYNEQFFGPGTRLTVL.

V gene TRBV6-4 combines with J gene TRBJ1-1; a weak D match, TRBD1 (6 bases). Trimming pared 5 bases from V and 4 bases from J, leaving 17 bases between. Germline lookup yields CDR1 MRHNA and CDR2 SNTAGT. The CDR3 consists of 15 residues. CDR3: CASSLREGGITEAFF. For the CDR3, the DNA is TGTGCCAGCAGTCTCCGAGAAGGGGGTATCACTGAAGCTTTCTTT.

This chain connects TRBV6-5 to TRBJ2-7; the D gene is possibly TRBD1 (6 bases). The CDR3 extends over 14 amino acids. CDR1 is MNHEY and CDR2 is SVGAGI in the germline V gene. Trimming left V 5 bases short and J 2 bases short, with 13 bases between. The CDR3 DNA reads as TGTGCCAGCAGTAAGACGGACAGCCCCTACGAGCAGTACTTC. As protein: CASSKTDSPYEQYF.

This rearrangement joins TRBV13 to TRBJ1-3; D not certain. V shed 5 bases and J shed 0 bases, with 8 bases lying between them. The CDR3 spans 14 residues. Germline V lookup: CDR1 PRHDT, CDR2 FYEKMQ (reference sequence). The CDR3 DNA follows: TGTGCCAGCAGCGAGGCCACCTCTGGAAACACCATATATTTT. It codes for CASSEATSGNTIYF. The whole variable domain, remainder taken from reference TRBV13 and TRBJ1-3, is AAGVIQSPRHLIKEKRETATLKCYPIPRHDTVYWYQQGPGQDPQFLISFYEKMQSDKGSIPDRFSAQQFSDYHSELNMSSLELGDSALYFCASSEATSGNTIYFGEGSWLTVV.

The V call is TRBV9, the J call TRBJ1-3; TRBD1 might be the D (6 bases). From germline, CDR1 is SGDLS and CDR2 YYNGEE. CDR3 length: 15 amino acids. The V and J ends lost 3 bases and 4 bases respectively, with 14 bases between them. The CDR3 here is CASSDGGARGNTIYF. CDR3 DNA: TGTGCCAGCAGCGATGGGGGGGCACGCGGAAACACCATATATTTT.

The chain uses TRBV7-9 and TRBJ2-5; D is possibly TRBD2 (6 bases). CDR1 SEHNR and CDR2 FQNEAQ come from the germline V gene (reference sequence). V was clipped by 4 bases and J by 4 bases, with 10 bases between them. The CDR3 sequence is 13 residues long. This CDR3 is CASSSSSAETQYF. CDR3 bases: TGTGCCAGCAGCTCATCTAGCGCAGAGACCCAGTACTTC.

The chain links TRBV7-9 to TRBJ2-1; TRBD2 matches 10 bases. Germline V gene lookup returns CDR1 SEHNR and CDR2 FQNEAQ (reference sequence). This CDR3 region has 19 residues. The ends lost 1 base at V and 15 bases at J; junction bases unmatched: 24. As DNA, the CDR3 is TGTGCCAGCAGCTTAGGGCCATCTGCATCACAAGCGGGAGGGCCTCCATGGTTCTTC. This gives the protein CASSLGPSASQAGGPPWFF.

CDR3 loop: CSAARAGEAKNIQYF. The CDR3, as DNA: TGCAGCGCCGCCCGGGCAGGGGAAGCCAAAAACATTCAGTACTTC. The J gene is TRBJ2-4, the V gene TRBV29-1; D is possibly TRBD1 (6 bases). The CDR3 runs 15 residues. CDR1 SQVTM and CDR2 ANQGSEA come from the germline V gene. V lost 7 bases to trimming and J lost 0 bases, with 16 bases between them.

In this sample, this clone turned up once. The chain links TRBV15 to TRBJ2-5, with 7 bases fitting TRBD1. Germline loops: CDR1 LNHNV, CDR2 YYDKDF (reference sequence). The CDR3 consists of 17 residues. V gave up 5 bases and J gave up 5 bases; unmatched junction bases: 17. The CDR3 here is CATSVAPARGIEETQYF. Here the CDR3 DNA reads TGTGCCACCAGCGTCGCCCCGGCCAGGGGGATAGAGGAGACCCAGTACTTC.

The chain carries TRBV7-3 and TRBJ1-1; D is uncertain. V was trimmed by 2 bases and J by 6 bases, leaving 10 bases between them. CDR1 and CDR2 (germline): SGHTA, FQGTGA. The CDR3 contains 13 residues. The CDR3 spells CASSLFQSSEAFF. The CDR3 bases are TGTGCCAGCAGCTTATTTCAGAGCTCTGAAGCTTTCTTT. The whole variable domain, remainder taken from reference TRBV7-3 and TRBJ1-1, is GAGVSQTPSNKVTEKGKYVELRCDPISGHTALYWYRQSLGQGPEFLIYFQGTGAADDSGLPNDRFFAVRPEGSVSTLKIQRTERGDSAVYLCASSLFQSSEAFFGQGTRLTVV.

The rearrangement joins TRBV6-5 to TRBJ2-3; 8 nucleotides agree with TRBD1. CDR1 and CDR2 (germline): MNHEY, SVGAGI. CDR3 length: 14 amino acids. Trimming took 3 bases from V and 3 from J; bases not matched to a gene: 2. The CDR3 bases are TGTGCCAGCAGTTATAGACAGGGGACAGATACGCAGTATTTT. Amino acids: CASSYRQGTDTQYF.

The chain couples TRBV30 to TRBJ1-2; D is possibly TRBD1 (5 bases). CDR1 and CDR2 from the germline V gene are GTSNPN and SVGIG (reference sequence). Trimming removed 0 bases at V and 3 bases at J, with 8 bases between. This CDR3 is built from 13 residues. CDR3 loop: CAWSVGEDYGYTF. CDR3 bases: TGTGCCTGGAGTGTAGGGGAGGACTATGGCTACACCTTC. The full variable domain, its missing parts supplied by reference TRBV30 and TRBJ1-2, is SQTIHQWPATLVQPVGSPLSLECTVEGTSNPNLYWYRQAAGRGLQLLFYSVGIGQISSEVPQNLSASRPQDRQFILSSKKLLLSDSGFYLCAWSVGEDYGYTFGSGTRLTVV.

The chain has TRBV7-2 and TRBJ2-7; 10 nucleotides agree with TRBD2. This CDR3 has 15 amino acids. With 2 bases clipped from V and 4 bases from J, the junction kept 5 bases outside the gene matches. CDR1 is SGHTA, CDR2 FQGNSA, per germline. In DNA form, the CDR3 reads TGTGCCAGCAGCTTATGGGAAGCGGGAGGGTACGAGCAGTACTTC. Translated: CASSLWEAGGYEQYF.

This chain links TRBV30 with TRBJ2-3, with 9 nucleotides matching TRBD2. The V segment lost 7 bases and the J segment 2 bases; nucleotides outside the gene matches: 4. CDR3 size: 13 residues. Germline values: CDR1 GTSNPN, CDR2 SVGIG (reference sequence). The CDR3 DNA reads TGTGCCTCGACTAGCGGCCTCACAGATACGCAGTATTTT. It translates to CASTSGLTDTQYF.

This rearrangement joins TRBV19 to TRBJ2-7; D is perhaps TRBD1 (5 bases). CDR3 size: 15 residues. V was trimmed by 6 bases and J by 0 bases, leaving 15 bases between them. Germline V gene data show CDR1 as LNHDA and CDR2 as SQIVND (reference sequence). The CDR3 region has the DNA TGTGCCAGTAGCACTGACAGTTTTCACTCCTACGAGCAGTACTTC. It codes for CASSTDSFHSYEQYF.

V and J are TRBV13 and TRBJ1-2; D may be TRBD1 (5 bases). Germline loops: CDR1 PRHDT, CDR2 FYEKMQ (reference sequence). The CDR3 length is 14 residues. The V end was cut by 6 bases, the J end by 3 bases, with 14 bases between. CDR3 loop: CASSLKGPYYGYTF. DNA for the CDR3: TGTGCCAGCAGTCTTAAGGGACCGTACTATGGCTACACCTTC.

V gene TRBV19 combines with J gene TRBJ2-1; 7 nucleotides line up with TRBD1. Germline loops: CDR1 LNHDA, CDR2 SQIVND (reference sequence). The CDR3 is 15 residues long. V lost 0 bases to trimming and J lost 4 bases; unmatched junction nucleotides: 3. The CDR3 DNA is TGTGCCAGTAGTATAGAAGACAGGGTTTACAATGAGCAGTTCTTC. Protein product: CASSIEDRVYNEQFF. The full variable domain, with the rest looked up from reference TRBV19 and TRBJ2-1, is DGGITQSPKYLFRKEGQNVTLSCEQNLNHDAMYWYRQDPGQGLRLIYYSQIVNDFQKGDIAEGYSVSREKKESFPLTVTSAQKNPTAFYLCASSIEDRVYNEQFFGPGTRLTVL.